In this sample, the clone carrying this T cell receptor (beta chain) turned up once. With baseline, cycle 4 day 1, and cycle 7 day 1 as timepoints, blood was sampled. This entry is derived from a study of OX40 agonist ivuxolimab in advanced cancers. Study information: Dose-escalation patients had hepatocellular carcinoma, melanoma, renal cell or head and neck cancer.

Trimming stripped 6 bases from V and 0 bases from J, with 15 bases between. This CDR3 comprises 15 residues. Germline CDR1 is MNHNY and CDR2 is SVGAGI (reference sequence). Libraries were prepared by immunoSEQ multiplex PCR; TCRdb keeps only in-frame clonotypes and omits some of them. The table records around 60,000 clones, approximately 86% of them present only once. The chain is built from TRBV6-6 and TRBJ2-7; TRBD1 might be the D (6 bases). This receptor was taken from an adult with an advanced solid tumor such as melanoma, head and neck, liver or kidney cancer. This specimen consisted of CD4+ or CD8+ T cells sorted from blood, obtained in a trial of the OX40 agonist ivuxolimab. The CDR3: CASRSPGQSSYEQYF. As DNA, the CDR3 is TGTGCCAGCAGATCCCCGGGACAAAGCTCCTACGAGCAGTACTTC.